A selection of T cell receptor beta chains follows, all from one sample in a study of T cell responses to AZD1222 COVID-19 vaccine. TCRdb keeps only in-frame clones here, not all; method: immunoSEQ multiplex PCR. Counted here are 140,000 or so clones, approximately 85% occurring once; the ten biggest clones make up roughly 5.2%. The input for sequencing was peripheral blood, taken 28 days after the second dose of the MenACWY control vaccine. These receptors were taken from an adult who received the MenACWY meningococcal vaccine as a control. CDR3s include the opening cysteine and the closing phenylalanine or tryptophan. The D gene is left open where the match is weak. Clone sizes are given selectively: once, few, many, or a class where the clone is expanded.

clone size: NA
J gene: TRBJ2-3
D gene: NA
V gene: TRBV12-5
CDR3 DNA: TGTGCTAGTGGTTTGGACCCAGCCGGGGGCCGCACAGATACGCAGTATTTT
CDR3 protein: CASGLDPAGGRTDTQYF

clone size: NA
J gene: TRBJ1-5
D gene: NA
V gene: TRBV1
CDR3 DNA: TGCACCAGCAGCCAAGACCTATGCAGAAATCAGCCCCAGCATTTT
CDR3 protein: CTSSQDLCRNQPQHF

clone size: NA
J gene: TRBJ2-1
D gene: NA
V gene: TRBV2
CDR3 DNA: TGTGCCAGCAGTGTCCCTAGCGATGTATCCTACAATGAGCAGTTCTTC
CDR3 protein: CASSVPSDVSYNEQFF

clone size: once
J gene: TRBJ2-3
D gene: TRBD2
V gene: TRBV5-5
CDR3 DNA: TGTGCCAGCAGCTATGGACTAGCGGGGTTCACAGATACGCAGTATTTT
CDR3 protein: CASSYGLAGFTDTQYF

clone size: NA
J gene: TRBJ1-6
D gene: TRBD1
V gene: TRBV19
CDR3 DNA: TGTGCCAGTAAGGAAACAGGGGTTCCACCCCTCCACTTT
CDR3 protein: CASKETGVPPLHF

clone size: NA
J gene: TRBJ1-1
D gene: TRBD1
V gene: TRBV28
CDR3 DNA: TGTGCCAGCAGAGGACAGGCGCACACTGAAGCTTTCTTT
CDR3 protein: CASRGQAHTEAFF

clone size: once
J gene: TRBJ2-7
D gene: NA
V gene: TRBV5-4
CDR3 DNA: TGTGCCAGCACAGGGAGCTCCTACGAGCAGTACTTC
CDR3 protein: CASTGSSYEQYF

clone size: NA
J gene: TRBJ1-1
D gene: TRBD1
V gene: TRBV3-1/TRBV3-2
CDR3 DNA: TGTGCCAGCAGCCGCGGGACAGGGGACACTGAAGCTTTCTTT
CDR3 protein: CASSRGTGDTEAFF

clone size: NA
J gene: TRBJ2-7
D gene: NA
V gene: TRBV6-4
CDR3 DNA: TGTGCCAGCAGTGAAGCAGGCAGCCTAGCAGTCTCCTACGAGCAGTACTTC
CDR3 protein: CASSEAGSLAVSYEQYF

clone size: NA
J gene: TRBJ1-2
D gene: NA
V gene: TRBV6-2/TRBV6-3
CDR3 DNA: TGTGCCAGCAGTTATAGGGGAGAGGGACCCTATGGCTACACCTTC
CDR3 protein: CASSYRGEGPYGYTF

clone size: NA
J gene: TRBJ2-7
D gene: NA
V gene: TRBV3-1/TRBV3-2
CDR3 DNA: TGTGCCAGCAGCCACCGACATAACGAGCAGTACTTC
CDR3 protein: CASSHRHNEQYF

clone size: NA
J gene: TRBJ2-7
D gene: TRBD2
V gene: TRBV7-2
CDR3 DNA: TGTGCCAGCAGCCCTCTAGCGGGGGGGCCGGGCGAGCAGTACTTC
CDR3 protein: CASSPLAGGPGEQYF

clone size: NA
J gene: TRBJ1-6
D gene: TRBD1
V gene: TRBV6-6
CDR3 DNA: TGTGCCAGCAGCCTTCGCCCCGGACAGGGAGATTCACCCCTCCACTTT
CDR3 protein: CASSLRPGQGDSPLHF

clone size: NA
J gene: TRBJ2-5
D gene: NA
V gene: TRBV24-1
CDR3 DNA: TGTGCCACCAGTGACCACCGGGATTTACAAGAGACCCAGTACTTC
CDR3 protein: CATSDHRDLQETQYF

clone size: NA
J gene: TRBJ2-3
D gene: TRBD2
V gene: TRBV5-1
CDR3 DNA: TGCGCCAGCAGCGGGGTTAGCGGGGTCCCAGATACGCAGTATTTT
CDR3 protein: CASSGVSGVPDTQYF

clone size: NA
J gene: TRBJ1-1
D gene: NA
V gene: TRBV2
CDR3 DNA: TGTGCCAGCAGTGAACAGCAGAACACTGAAGCTTTCTTT
CDR3 protein: CASSEQQNTEAFF

clone size: NA
J gene: TRBJ1-1
D gene: NA
V gene: TRBV6-6
CDR3 DNA: TGTGCCAGCGGTGGGGCTGAAGCTTTCTTT
CDR3 protein: CASGGAEAFF

clone size: NA
J gene: TRBJ2-7
D gene: TRBD1
V gene: TRBV18
CDR3 DNA: TGTGCCAGCTCGGCGGGACAGGGGTTCTTCGAGCAGTACTTC
CDR3 protein: CASSAGQGFFEQYF

clone size: NA
J gene: TRBJ2-1
D gene: TRBD1
V gene: TRBV24-1
CDR3 DNA: TGTGCCACCGATGGCAGGGGGATCGGCAGGACATCCTACAATGAGCAGTTCTTC
CDR3 protein: CATDGRGIGRTSYNEQFF

clone size: NA
J gene: TRBJ2-7
D gene: NA
V gene: TRBV2
CDR3 DNA: TGTGCCAGCAGTGTTATTACGCGGGGCTACGAGCAGTACTTC
CDR3 protein: CASSVITRGYEQYF

clone size: many
J gene: TRBJ1-1
D gene: NA
V gene: TRBV10-3
CDR3 DNA: TGTGCCATCATGGGGCTGAACACTGAAGCTTTCTTT
CDR3 protein: CAIMGLNTEAFF

clone size: NA
J gene: TRBJ1-1
D gene: TRBD1
V gene: TRBV5-1
CDR3 DNA: TGCGCCAGCAGCGCTTCACAGGGGATGAACACTGAAGCTTTCTTT
CDR3 protein: CASSASQGMNTEAFF

clone size: NA
J gene: TRBJ1-2
D gene: NA
V gene: TRBV6-1
CDR3 DNA: TGTGCCAGCAGTCCCGGCGGGTATGGCTACACCTTC
CDR3 protein: CASSPGGYGYTF

clone size: NA
J gene: TRBJ1-1
D gene: NA
V gene: TRBV11-2
CDR3 DNA: TGTGCCAGCAGCTTGGGAGCCATGAACACTGAAGCTTTCTTT
CDR3 protein: CASSLGAMNTEAFF

clone size: NA
J gene: TRBJ1-2
D gene: NA
V gene: TRBV11-1
CDR3 DNA: TGTGCCAGCAGCTTAGACGGGTCCTATGGCTACACCTTC
CDR3 protein: CASSLDGSYGYTF

clone size: NA
J gene: TRBJ1-1
D gene: NA
V gene: TRBV30
CDR3 DNA: TGTGCCTGGAACACGGTCCCTGAAGCTTTCTTT
CDR3 protein: CAWNTVPEAFF

clone size: NA
J gene: TRBJ1-5
D gene: NA
V gene: TRBV2
CDR3 DNA: TGTGCCAGCAGTGAAATGGCAGCCGACGGGCCCCAGCATTTT
CDR3 protein: CASSEMAADGPQHF

clone size: NA
J gene: TRBJ2-5
D gene: NA
V gene: TRBV7-3
CDR3 DNA: TGTGCCAGCAGCGCCGGGCGCGGGGAGACCCAGTACTTC
CDR3 protein: CASSAGRGETQYF

clone size: NA
J gene: TRBJ1-2
D gene: TRBD1
V gene: TRBV4-1
CDR3 DNA: TGCGCCAGCAGCCCTGGACAGGGGAACGCAGATGGCTACACCTTC
CDR3 protein: CASSPGQGNADGYTF

clone size: NA
J gene: TRBJ2-1
D gene: NA
V gene: TRBV7-9
CDR3 DNA: TGTGCCAGCAGCCCCGCCGGGGACAATGAGCAGTTCTTC
CDR3 protein: CASSPAGDNEQFF

clone size: once
J gene: TRBJ2-3
D gene: TRBD1
V gene: TRBV2
CDR3 DNA: TGTGCCAGCAGTGGAGACAGGGGTACGCAGTATTTT
CDR3 protein: CASSGDRGTQYF

clone size: NA
J gene: TRBJ1-1
D gene: TRBD1
V gene: TRBV27
CDR3 DNA: TGTGCCAGCACCAAGTCGACAGGGACTGAAGCTTTCTTT
CDR3 protein: CASTKSTGTEAFF

clone size: NA
J gene: TRBJ2-3
D gene: NA
V gene: TRBV5-1
CDR3 DNA: TGCGCCAGCAGCTTGGGGACCGCCGGTGATACGCAGTATTTT
CDR3 protein: CASSLGTAGDTQYF

clone size: once
J gene: TRBJ1-2
D gene: TRBD1
V gene: TRBV5-1
CDR3 DNA: TGCGCCAGCCAACAGGGGAGCCGTGATCACTATGGCTACACCTTC
CDR3 protein: CASQQGSRDHYGYTF

clone size: once
J gene: TRBJ1-1
D gene: NA
V gene: TRBV10-1
CDR3 DNA: TGCGCCAGCAGTGAGACGAAAAGGGGAGCGAACACTGAAGCTTTCTTT
CDR3 protein: CASSETKRGANTEAFF

clone size: NA
J gene: TRBJ1-6
D gene: TRBD1
V gene: TRBV27
CDR3 DNA: TGTGCCAGCAGTCCGGGACAGTATAATTCACCCCTCCACTTT
CDR3 protein: CASSPGQYNSPLHF

clone size: NA
J gene: TRBJ2-1
D gene: TRBD2
V gene: TRBV7-3
CDR3 DNA: TGTGCCAGCAGCTTACGACTAGCGGAGTACAATGAGCAGTTCTTC
CDR3 protein: CASSLRLAEYNEQFF

clone size: NA
J gene: TRBJ2-1
D gene: TRBD2
V gene: TRBV30
CDR3 DNA: TGTGCCTGGAATTCCGGGACTAGCGGGAGAGGGGAGCAGTTCTTC
CDR3 protein: CAWNSGTSGRGEQFF

clone size: NA
J gene: TRBJ1-4
D gene: NA
V gene: TRBV6-2/TRBV6-3
CDR3 DNA: TGTGCCAGCAGGCCTTCCTCATCCAGATGGCGTGAAAAACTGTTTTTT
CDR3 protein: CASRPSSSRWREKLFF

clone size: NA
J gene: TRBJ2-3
D gene: TRBD2
V gene: TRBV7-9
CDR3 DNA: TGTGCCAGCAGCCCGGGGACTAGCAATACAGATACGCAGTATTTT
CDR3 protein: CASSPGTSNTDTQYF

clone size: NA
J gene: TRBJ1-1
D gene: TRBD1
V gene: TRBV29-1
CDR3 DNA: TGCAGCGCCGGGACAGGGGGAGGTGAAGCTTTCTTT
CDR3 protein: CSAGTGGGEAFF

clone size: NA
J gene: TRBJ2-7
D gene: TRBD1
V gene: TRBV6-2/TRBV6-3
CDR3 DNA: TGTGCCAGCAGTACAGGGGCGCCCGTGAACTACGAGCAGTACTTC
CDR3 protein: CASSTGAPVNYEQYF

clone size: NA
J gene: TRBJ1-2
D gene: NA
V gene: TRBV28
CDR3 DNA: TGTGCCAGCAGTCAGATTGGGGGGGGCGCCTATGGCTACACCTTC
CDR3 protein: CASSQIGGGAYGYTF

clone size: NA
J gene: TRBJ2-7
D gene: NA
V gene: TRBV4-3
CDR3 DNA: TGCGCCAGCAGCCAAGAGCTTGGCCTGGGTCGCGAGCAGTACTTC
CDR3 protein: CASSQELGLGREQYF

clone size: few
J gene: TRBJ1-6
D gene: TRBD1
V gene: TRBV10-3
CDR3 DNA: TGTGCCACCAAGGGACAGGATAATTCACCCCTCCACTTT
CDR3 protein: CATKGQDNSPLHF

clone size: NA
J gene: TRBJ2-7
D gene: NA
V gene: TRBV28
CDR3 DNA: TGTGCCAGCAGTTTATCAGGGAAAGGCGAGCAGTACTTC
CDR3 protein: CASSLSGKGEQYF

clone size: NA
J gene: TRBJ1-1
D gene: TRBD1
V gene: TRBV4-3
CDR3 DNA: TGCGCCAGCAGCCCCGGGACAGGGAACATGAACACTGAAGCTTTCTTT
CDR3 protein: CASSPGTGNMNTEAFF

clone size: NA
J gene: TRBJ2-5
D gene: TRBD1
V gene: TRBV7-3
CDR3 DNA: TGTGCCAGCAGCCAGGGACAGGAGCAAGAGACCCAGTACTTC
CDR3 protein: CASSQGQEQETQYF

clone size: NA
J gene: TRBJ2-5
D gene: NA
V gene: TRBV18
CDR3 DNA: TGTGCCAGCTCACCACCGAACTTAGCCCAAGAGACCCAGTACTTC
CDR3 protein: CASSPPNLAQETQYF

clone size: NA
J gene: TRBJ2-7
D gene: NA
V gene: TRBV12-3/TRBV12-4
CDR3 DNA: TGTGCCAGCAGTTCCTACTACGAGCAGTACTTC
CDR3 protein: CASSSYYEQYF

clone size: NA
J gene: TRBJ2-1
D gene: TRBD2
V gene: TRBV4-1
CDR3 DNA: TGCGCCAGCAGCATGGGGCGGGAGGGCCACAATGAGCAGTTCTTC
CDR3 protein: CASSMGREGHNEQFF

clone size: once
J gene: TRBJ2-3
D gene: TRBD2
V gene: TRBV19
CDR3 DNA: TGTGCCAGTAGTGGGGGACTAGTTGGATGGTTGTCAGATACGCAGTATTTT
CDR3 protein: CASSGGLVGWLSDTQYF